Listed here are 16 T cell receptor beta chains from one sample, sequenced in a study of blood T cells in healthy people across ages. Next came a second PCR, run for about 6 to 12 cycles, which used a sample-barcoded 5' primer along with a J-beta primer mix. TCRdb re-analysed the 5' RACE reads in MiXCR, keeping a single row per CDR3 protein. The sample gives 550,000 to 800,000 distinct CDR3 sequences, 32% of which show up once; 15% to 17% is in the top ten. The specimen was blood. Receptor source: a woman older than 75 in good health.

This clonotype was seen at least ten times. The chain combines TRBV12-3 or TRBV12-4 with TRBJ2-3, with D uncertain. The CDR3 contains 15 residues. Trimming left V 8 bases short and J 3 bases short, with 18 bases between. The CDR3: CASRSRSLRTDTQYF. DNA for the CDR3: TGTGCCAGCCGGTCTAGGAGTTTAAGAACAGATACGCAGTATTTT.

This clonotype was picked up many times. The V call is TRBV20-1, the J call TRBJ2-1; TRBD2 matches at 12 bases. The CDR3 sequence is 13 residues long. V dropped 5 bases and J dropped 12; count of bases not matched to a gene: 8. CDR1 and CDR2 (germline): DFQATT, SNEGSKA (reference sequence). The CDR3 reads CSAGGLAGKGQFF. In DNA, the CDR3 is TGCAGTGCTGGTGGACTAGCGGGAAAAGGGCAGTTCTTC.

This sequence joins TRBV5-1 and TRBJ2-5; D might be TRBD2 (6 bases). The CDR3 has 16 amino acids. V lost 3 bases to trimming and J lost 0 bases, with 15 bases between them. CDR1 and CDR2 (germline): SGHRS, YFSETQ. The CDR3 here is CASSSGSTSNQETQYF. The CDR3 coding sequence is TGCGCCAGCAGCTCCGGCTCTACTAGCAACCAAGAGACCCAGTACTTC.

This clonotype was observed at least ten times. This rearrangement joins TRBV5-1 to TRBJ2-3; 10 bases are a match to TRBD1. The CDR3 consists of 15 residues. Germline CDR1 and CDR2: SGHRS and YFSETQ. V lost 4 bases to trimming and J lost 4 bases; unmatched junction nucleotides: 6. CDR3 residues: CASSRRDRGADTQYF. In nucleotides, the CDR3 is TGCGCCAGCAGCCGACGGGACAGGGGAGCAGATACGCAGTATTTT.

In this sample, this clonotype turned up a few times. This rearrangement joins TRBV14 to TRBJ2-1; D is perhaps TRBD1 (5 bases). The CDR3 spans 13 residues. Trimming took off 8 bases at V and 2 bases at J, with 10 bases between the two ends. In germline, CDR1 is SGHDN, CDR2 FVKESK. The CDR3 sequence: CASGQGTYNEQFF. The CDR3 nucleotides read TGTGCCAGCGGACAAGGTACCTACAATGAGCAGTTCTTC.

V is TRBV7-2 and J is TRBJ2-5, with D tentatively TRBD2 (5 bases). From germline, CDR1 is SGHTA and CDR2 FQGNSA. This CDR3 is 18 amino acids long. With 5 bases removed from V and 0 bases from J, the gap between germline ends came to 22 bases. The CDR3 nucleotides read TGTGCCAGCAGCCTCATCGGGCTAGCATCTAGGTACCAAGAGACCCAGTACTTC. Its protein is CASSLIGLASRYQETQYF.

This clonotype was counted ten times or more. CDR3 DNA sequence: TGTGCCAGCAGATCCTCAGGTTACAACCAGCCCCAGCATTTT. As protein: CASRSSGYNQPQHF. This chain joins TRBV12-3 or TRBV12-4 and TRBJ1-5; D ambiguous. The CDR3 totals 14 residues. Between the trimmed V and J ends, which lost 6 bases and 7 bases, there was a span of 16 bases.

The CDR3 bases are TGTGCCAGCAGCACAAGTGTGAGAAACACTGAAGCTTTCTTT. Amino acid sequence: CASSTSVRNTEAFF. The V and J genes are TRBV7-8 and TRBJ1-1; no clear D gene. CDR1 and CDR2 (germline): SGHVS, FQNEAQ. The CDR3 has 14 amino acids. V was cut by 5 bases and J by 2 bases, with 12 bases left in between.

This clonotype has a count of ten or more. CDR3 amino acids: CASPAGTGGTEAFF. The CDR3 DNA reads TGTGCCAGCCCAGCCGGGACAGGGGGCACTGAAGCTTTCTTT. V is TRBV28 and J is TRBJ1-1; 11 nucleotides agree with TRBD1. V lost 8 bases to trimming and J lost 4 bases; unmatched junction nucleotides: 6. CDR1 and CDR2 from the germline V gene are MDHEN and SYDVKM. The CDR3 has 14 amino acids.

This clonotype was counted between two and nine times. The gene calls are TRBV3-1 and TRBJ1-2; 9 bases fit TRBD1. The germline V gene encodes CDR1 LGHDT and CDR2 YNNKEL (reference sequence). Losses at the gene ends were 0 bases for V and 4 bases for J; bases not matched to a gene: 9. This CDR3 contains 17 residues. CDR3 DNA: TGTGCCAGCAGCCAAGAAACCCTCCGACAGGGGGGCTATGGCTACACCTTC. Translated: CASSQETLRQGGYGYTF.

In nucleotides, the CDR3 is TGTGCCAGCAGAGACCTAGAAGTCTACGAGCAGTACTTC. It yields the protein CASRDLEVYEQYF. The chain recombines TRBV2 with TRBJ2-7; D gene ambiguous. CDR3 length equals 13 residues. CDR1 is SNHLY and CDR2 is FYNNEI in the germline V gene. V was clipped by 6 bases and J by 3 bases, with 12 bases between them.

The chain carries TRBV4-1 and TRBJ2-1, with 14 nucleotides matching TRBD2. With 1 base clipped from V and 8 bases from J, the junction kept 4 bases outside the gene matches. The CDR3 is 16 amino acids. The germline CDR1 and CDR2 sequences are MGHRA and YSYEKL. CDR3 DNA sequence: TGCGCCAGCAGCCAAGGCGGGACTAGCGGGAGCGATGAGCAGTTCTTC. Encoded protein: CASSQGGTSGSDEQFF.

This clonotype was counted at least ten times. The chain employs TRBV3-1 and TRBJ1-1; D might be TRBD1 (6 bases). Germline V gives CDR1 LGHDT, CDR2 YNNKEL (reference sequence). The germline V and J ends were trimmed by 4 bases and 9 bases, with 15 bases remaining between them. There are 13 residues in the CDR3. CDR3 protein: CASSPLRGVKAFF. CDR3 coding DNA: TGTGCCAGCAGCCCTTTGAGGGGGGTTAAAGCTTTCTTT.

CDR3 sequence reads: CASSPSPSGATGELFF. CDR3 nucleotides: TGTGCCAGCAGCCCGTCCCCTAGCGGGGCGACCGGGGAGCTGTTTTTT. The gene calls are TRBV11-2 and TRBJ2-2; the match to TRBD2 covers 9 bases. The CDR3 length is 16 residues. Germline CDR1 reads SGHAT; CDR2 reads FQNNGV. Unmatched junction bases numbered 9, after V lost 5 bases and J lost 5 bases. Supplemented by reference TRBV11-2 and TRBJ2-2, the full variable domain reads EAGVAQSPRYKIIEKRQSVAFWCNPISGHATLYWYQQILGQGPKLLIQFQNNGVVDDSQLPKDRFSAERLKGVDSTLKIQPAKLEDSAVYLCASSPSPSGATGELFFGEGSRLTVL.

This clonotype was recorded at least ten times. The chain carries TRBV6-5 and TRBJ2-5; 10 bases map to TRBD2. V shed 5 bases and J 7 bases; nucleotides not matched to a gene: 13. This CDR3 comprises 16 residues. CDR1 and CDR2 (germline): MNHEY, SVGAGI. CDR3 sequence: CASSRATSGAPGTQYF. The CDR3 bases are TGTGCCAGCAGTCGCGCTACTAGCGGGGCCCCGGGGACCCAGTACTTC.

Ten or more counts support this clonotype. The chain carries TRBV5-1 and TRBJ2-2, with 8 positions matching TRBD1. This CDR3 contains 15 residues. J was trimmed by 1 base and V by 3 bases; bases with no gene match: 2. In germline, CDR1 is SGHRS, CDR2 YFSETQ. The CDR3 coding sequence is TGCGCCAGCAGCTCGGGACAGGAGAACACCGGGGAGCTGTTTTTT. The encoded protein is CASSSGQENTGELFF.